At least ten counts were recorded for the clone carrying this TCR beta chain. The sample comes from a study of regulatory T cells in long-lasting Graves disease. Described time point: newly diagnosed GD, antithyroid drugs for less than 3 months. Extracted PBMC RNA gave rise to the TCR library. Approximately 9 milliliters of peripheral blood were taken and placed in EDTA tubes. Arm-PCR of CDR3 regions and iRepertoire HTBI primers were used to build TCR beta libraries. TCRdb re-analysed the multiplex PCR reads in MiXCR, keeping a single row per CDR3 protein. The profile shows approximately 470,000 distinct CDR3 sequences, 15% to 20% of them singletons. The sample also formed part of further work on T cells in Graves' hyperthyroidism and ophthalmopathy.

The source was peripheral blood mononuclear cells (PBMCs), collected at new diagnosis, from a patient treated with antithyroid drugs. The sequence was obtained from a man in his forties with Graves disease.

CDR3 nucleotides: TGTGCCAGCAGTTTTTTGGGGCGGGACACCGGGGAGCTGTTTTTT. Amino acids: CASSFLGRDTGELFF. This chain connects TRBV28 to TRBJ2-2, with D perhaps given as TRBD1 or TRBD2 (5 bases each). CDR1 MDHEN and CDR2 SYDVKM come from the germline V gene. This CDR3 spans 15 amino acids. Trimming cost V 3 bases and J 3 bases, with 11 bases left between them.